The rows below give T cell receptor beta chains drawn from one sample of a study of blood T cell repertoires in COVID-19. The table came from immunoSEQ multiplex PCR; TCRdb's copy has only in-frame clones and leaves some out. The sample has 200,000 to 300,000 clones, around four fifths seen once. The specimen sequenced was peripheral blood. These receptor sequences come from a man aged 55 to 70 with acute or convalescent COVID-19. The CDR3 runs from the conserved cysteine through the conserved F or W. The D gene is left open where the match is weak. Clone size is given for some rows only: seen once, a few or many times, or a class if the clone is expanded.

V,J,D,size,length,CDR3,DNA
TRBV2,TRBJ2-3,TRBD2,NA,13,CASRPGRIGTQYF,TGTGCCAGCAGACCCGGGAGGATAGGCACGCAGTATTTT
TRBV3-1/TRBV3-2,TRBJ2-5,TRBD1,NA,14,CASSYRDREETQYF,TGTGCCAGCAGCTACCGGGACAGGGAAGAGACCCAGTACTTC
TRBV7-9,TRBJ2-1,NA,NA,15,CASSLRLERLGEQFF,TGTGCCAGCAGCTTAAGGCTAGAGAGGCTTGGTGAGCAGTTCTTC
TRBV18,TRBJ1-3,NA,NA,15,CASSFRASSGNTIYF,TGTGCCAGCTCTTTCAGGGCCTCCTCTGGAAACACCATATATTTT
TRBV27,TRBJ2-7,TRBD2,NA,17,CASSLYLTPGLDYEQYF,TGTGCCAGCAGTTTATACCTTACACCGGGACTAGATTACGAGCAGTACTTC
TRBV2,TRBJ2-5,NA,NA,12,CASRLGKETQYF,TGTGCCAGCAGGCTAGGCAAGGAGACCCAGTACTTC
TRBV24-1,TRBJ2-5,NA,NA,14,CATSASSAGGTQYF,TGTGCCACCAGTGCCAGTAGCGCCGGCGGGACCCAGTACTTC
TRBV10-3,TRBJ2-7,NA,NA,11,CAISDLYEQYF,TGTGCCATCAGTGACCTCTACGAGCAGTACTTC
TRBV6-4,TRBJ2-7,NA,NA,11,CASSGGGEQYF,TGTGCCAGCAGTGGAGGTGGCGAGCAGTACTTC
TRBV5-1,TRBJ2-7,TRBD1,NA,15,CASSRGQGLSYEQYF,TGCGCCAGCAGCCGGGGACAGGGTCTTTCCTACGAGCAGTACTTC
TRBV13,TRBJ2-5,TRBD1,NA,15,CASSTGQGIQETQYF,TGTGCCAGCAGCACGGGACAGGGGATCCAAGAGACCCAGTACTTC
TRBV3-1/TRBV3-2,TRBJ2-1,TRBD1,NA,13,CASSQDRVNEQFF,TGTGCCAGCAGCCAGGACAGGGTCAATGAGCAGTTCTTC
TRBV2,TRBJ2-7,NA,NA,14,CASSESTGSYEQYF,TGTGCCAGCAGTGAGTCGACGGGGTCCTACGAGCAGTACTTC
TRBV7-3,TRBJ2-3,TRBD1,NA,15,CASSPTGGSADTQYF,TGTGCCAGCAGCCCGACAGGGGGCAGTGCAGATACGCAGTATTTT
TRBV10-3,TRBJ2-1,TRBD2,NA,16,CAIGGTSGPTYNEQFF,TGTGCCATCGGGGGGACTAGCGGGCCTACTTACAATGAGCAGTTCTTC
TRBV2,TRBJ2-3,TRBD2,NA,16,CASKRLAGGLTDTQYF,TGTGCCAGCAAGAGACTAGCGGGAGGTCTAACAGATACGCAGTATTTT
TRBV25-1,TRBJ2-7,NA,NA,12,CASSAGDYEQYF,TGTGCCAGCAGTGCCGGGGACTACGAGCAGTACTTC
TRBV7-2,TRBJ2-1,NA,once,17,CASSPDARYRAYNEQFF,TGTGCCAGCAGCCCCGACGCCCGTTACAGAGCCTACAATGAGCAGTTCTTC
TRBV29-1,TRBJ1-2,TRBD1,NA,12,CSASGTGMGYTF,TGCAGCGCCTCCGGGACAGGGATGGGCTACACCTTC
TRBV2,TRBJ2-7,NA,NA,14,CASSEKGPHYEQYF,TGTGCCAGCAGTGAAAAGGGGCCCCACTACGAGCAGTACTTC
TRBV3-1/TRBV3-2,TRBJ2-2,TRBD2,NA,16,CASSQVLAGDTGELFF,TGTGCCAGCAGCCAAGTGCTAGCGGGAGACACCGGGGAGCTGTTTTTT
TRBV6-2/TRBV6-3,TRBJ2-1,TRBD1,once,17,CASSFVSGQGTYNEQFF,TGTGCCAGCAGTTTCGTCTCGGGACAGGGTACCTACAATGAGCAGTTCTTC
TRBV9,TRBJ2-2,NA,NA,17,CASSVASFGGGTGELFF,TGTGCCAGCAGCGTAGCTTCATTTGGGGGCGGGACCGGGGAGCTGTTTTTT
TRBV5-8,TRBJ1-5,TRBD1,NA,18,CASSLGQGVVGWNQPQHF,TGTGCCAGCAGCTTGGGACAGGGAGTCGTTGGTTGGAATCAGCCCCAGCATTTT
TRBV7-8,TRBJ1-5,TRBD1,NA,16,CASSSGDRAGGQPQHF,TGTGCCAGCAGCTCAGGAGACAGGGCAGGCGGTCAGCCCCAGCATTTT
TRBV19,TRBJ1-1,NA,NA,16,CASSMVTGKDRTEAFF,TGTGCCAGTAGTATGGTAACAGGGAAAGATCGCACTGAAGCTTTCTTT
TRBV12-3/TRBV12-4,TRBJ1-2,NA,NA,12,CASRPTNYGYTF,TGTGCCAGCAGACCTACTAACTATGGCTACACCTTC
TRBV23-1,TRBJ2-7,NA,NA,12,CAPFQGHYEQYF,TGCGCCCCCTTCCAGGGTCACTACGAGCAGTACTTC
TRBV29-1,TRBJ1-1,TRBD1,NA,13,CSVGQGAEAEAFF,TGCAGCGTTGGACAGGGGGCGGAGGCTGAAGCTTTCTTT